The next 10 T cell receptor beta chains were all read from a single sample in a study of somatic mutations in cytotoxic T cells in rheumatoid arthritis. Generated by immunoSEQ multiplex PCR, the TCRdb table keeps only in-frame clones and is missing some. This table has approximately 10,000 clones, about 80% appearing once. Sequencing was done on a sample of CD8+ T cells sorted from blood. All receptors derive from a woman between 55 and 75 years old with rheumatoid arthritis.

The gene calls are TRBV4-1 and TRBJ2-7; possibly TRBD1 for D (5 bases). The CDR3 covers 15 residues. Trimming removed 4 bases at V and 2 bases at J, with 15 bases between. Germline CDR1 reads MGHRA; CDR2 reads YSYEKL. In nucleotides, the CDR3 is TGCGCCAGCAGCCTTACGGACATTACTACCTACGAGCAGTACTTC. Translation: CASSLTDITTYEQYF.

The rearrangement joins TRBV19 to TRBJ2-1, with 7 bases aligning to TRBD2. CDR1 and CDR2 from the germline V gene are LNHDA and SQIVND (reference sequence). The ends lost 3 bases at V and 10 bases at J; junction bases unmatched: 12. The CDR3 covers 15 residues. The CDR3 DNA is TGTGCCAGTAGTATTGGGTCTAGCGGTGGGGGGGAGCAGTTCTTC. Translated, it gives CASSIGSSGGGEQFF.

This clone was detected a few times. The genes are TRBV28 and TRBJ1-4; no clear D gene. V dropped 5 bases and J dropped 5 bases, with 12 bases sitting between them. From germline, CDR1 is MDHEN and CDR2 SYDVKM. The CDR3 covers 14 residues. The CDR3 DNA sequence: TGTGCCAGCAGTCCAGGATTCGCGAATGAAAAACTGTTTTTT. Translation gives CASSPGFANEKLFF.

The CDR3 region is CASSYSPGFNYGYTF. The CDR3 bases are TGTGCCAGCAGTTACTCTCCAGGGTTTAACTATGGCTACACCTTC. The chain joins TRBV6-5 to TRBJ1-2; the D gene is possibly TRBD1 (5 bases). This CDR3 contains 15 residues. Germline V CDR1 and CDR2: MNHEY, SVGAGI. V lost 0 bases and J lost 1, with 9 bases in between.

The chain employs TRBV7-2 and TRBJ2-7, with D unclear. Trimming removed 2 bases at V and 4 bases at J, with 9 bases between. Germline assignment: CDR1 SGHTA and CDR2 FQGNSA. This CDR3 has 13 amino acids. The CDR3 DNA reads as TGTGCCAGCAGCTTATACAGCTCATACGAGCAGTACTTC. It is translated as CASSLYSSYEQYF.

The chain is built from TRBV6-1 and TRBJ2-4; perhaps TRBD2 as D (5 bases). Looked up from germline, CDR1 is MNHNS and CDR2 is SASEGT. The germline V and J ends were trimmed by 5 bases and 6 bases, with 17 bases remaining between them. The CDR3 runs to 15 residues. CDR3 in amino acids: CASSNGEAPPNIQYF. As DNA, the CDR3 is TGTGCCAGCAGTAACGGGGAAGCTCCCCCAAACATTCAGTACTTC.

The V and J genes are TRBV29-1 and TRBJ1-1; D might be TRBD1 (6 bases). The germline V gene has CDR1 SQVTM and CDR2 ANQGSEA. V was cut by 6 bases and J by 1 base, with 9 bases left in between. This CDR3 comprises 12 residues. CDR3 sequence reads: CSVLQGNTEAFF. CDR3 DNA sequence: TGCAGCGTGCTACAGGGGAACACTGAAGCTTTCTTT.

This chain links TRBV7-2 with TRBJ1-2; TRBD1 might be the D (6 bases). In germline, CDR1 is SGHTA, CDR2 FQGNSA. The CDR3 sequence is 15 residues long. V was shortened by 4 bases and J by 3 bases, with 15 bases between the two germline ends. The CDR3 sequence is CASSSYRGIHYGYTF. The CDR3 nucleotides are TGTGCCAGCAGCTCCTATAGGGGGATTCACTATGGCTACACCTTC.

The chain is built from TRBV6-5 and TRBJ1-2, with 9 bases aligning to TRBD1. Germline CDR1 reads MNHEY; CDR2 reads SVGAGI. With 0 bases clipped from V and 5 bases from J, the junction kept 4 bases outside the gene matches. The CDR3 is 15 amino acids. The CDR3 loop is CASSYSGTGMYGYTF. Written as DNA, the CDR3 is TGTGCCAGCAGTTACTCGGGGACAGGGATGTATGGCTACACCTTC.

The gene calls are TRBV28 and TRBJ1-4; D may be TRBD1 (5 bases). CDR1 MDHEN and CDR2 SYDVKM come from the germline V gene. The CDR3 contains 14 residues. The V gene lost 2 bases and the J gene lost 4 bases, with 8 bases spanning the gap. CDR3 in amino acids: CASSLRGSNEKLFF. CDR3 nucleotide sequence: TGTGCCAGCAGTTTAAGGGGCAGTAATGAAAAACTGTTTTTT.